The clone carrying this T cell receptor (beta chain) was found a few times. The antigen is unknown. This sample is part of a study of spatial heterogeneity in lung cancer. The wider study: Compared with alpha-chain sequences, beta-chain sequences were consistently detected in greater numbers.

Time point indicated: sample taken at primary tumor resection. Tumor, nontumor lung or frozen PBMC supplied whole RNA, sequenced without sorting. A unique molecular identifier was attached to every TCR cDNA molecule. TCRdb fed the 5' RACE reads into MiXCR, producing one record per CDR3 protein. The sample has some 96,000 distinct CDR3 sequences, 4.4% seen once. Study-wide results and caveats: Ubiquitous expanded TCR counts tracked ubiquitous nonsynonymous mutations; regional expanded TCR counts tracked regional nonsynonymous mutations. The number of expanded tumor alpha and beta chains correlated with mutation number.

This TCR derives from a male donor with early-stage non-small cell lung cancer. This sample comprised lung tumor tissue, obtained at surgery.

The CDR3 DNA reads as TGCGCCAGCAGCCAATCTAGCTTCACAGATACGCAGTATTTT. Its translation: CASSQSSFTDTQYF. The chain uses TRBV4-1 and TRBJ2-3, with D perhaps matching TRBD2 (5 bases). Germline V CDR1 and CDR2: MGHRA, YSYEKL. The CDR3 is 14 residues long. The ends were cut back, 2 bases at V and 2 bases at J, with 8 bases in the middle.